In its sample, the clone carrying this T cell receptor (beta chain) was seen a few times. Its antigen remains unidentified. These data are taken from a study of cytomegalovirus exposure and HLA in healthy donors. Study-level information: A prior analysis found more than 90 million unique TCR beta sequences from approximately 190 million T cells. Regarding the study as a whole: One variant, a missense change in DCLRE1C, was linked in a later analysis to TCR beta V- and J-gene trimming. Association with HLA alleles at 0.05 false discovery rate was found for 15,000 to 20,000 TCR beta sequences in a later analysis.

This PCR relied on a set of 60 Vbeta primers and 13 Jbeta primers. The repertoire was sequenced with immunoSEQ multiplex PCR; TCRdb's copy has only in-frame clones and lacks some. The sample lists 150,000 or so clones; about 68% were seen once. This cohort consisted of healthy bone marrow donors. Germline CDR1 is MNHNS and CDR2 is SASEGT. This CDR3 contains 12 residues. V was pared by 6 bases and J by 8 bases, with 13 bases between. Input material: PBMCs. The V call is TRBV6-1, the J call TRBJ1-1; unclear D gene. The sequence came from a man aged 25 to 40 in good health and CMV-seronegative. This CDR3 reads CASRENPREAFF. CDR3 DNA sequence: TGTGCCAGCAGGGAGAACCCTAGGGAAGCTTTCTTT.